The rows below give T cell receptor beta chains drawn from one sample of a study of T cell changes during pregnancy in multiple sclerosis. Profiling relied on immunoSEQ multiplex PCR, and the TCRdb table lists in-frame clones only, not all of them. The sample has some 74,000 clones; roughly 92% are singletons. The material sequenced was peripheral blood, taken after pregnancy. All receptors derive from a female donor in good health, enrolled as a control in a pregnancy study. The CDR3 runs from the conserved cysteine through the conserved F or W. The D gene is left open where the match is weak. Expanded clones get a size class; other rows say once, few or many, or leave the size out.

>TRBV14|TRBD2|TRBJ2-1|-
TGTGCCAGCAGCCGAGGCGTACTAGCGCTCACCTACAATGAGCAGTTCTTC
CASSRGVLALTYNEQFF
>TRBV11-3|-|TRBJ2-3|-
TGTGCCAGCAGCTTTTCCCGGGGCACAGATACGCAGTATTTT
CASSFSRGTDTQYF
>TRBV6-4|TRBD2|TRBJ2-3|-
TGTGCCAGCAGTGACTCGAGCGGGGGTGGAGATACGCAGTATTTT
CASSDSSGGGDTQYF
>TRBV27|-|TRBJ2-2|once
TGTGCCAGCAGTTTACTTTCCCGGACGGTCGGGGGGCTGGTCGGGGAGCTGTTTTTT
CASSLLSRTVGGLVGELFF
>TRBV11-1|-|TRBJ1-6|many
TGTGCCAGCAGCATAGACAGTGCATCGCCCCTCCACTTT
CASSIDSASPLHF
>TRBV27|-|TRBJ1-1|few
TGTGCCAGCAGCCCTTACCAGGGAGGGGAAGCTTTCTTT
CASSPYQGGEAFF
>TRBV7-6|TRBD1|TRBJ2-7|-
TGTGCCAGCAGCTTAGCGGACAGGGACCCCTACGAGCAGTACTTC
CASSLADRDPYEQYF
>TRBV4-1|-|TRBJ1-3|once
TGCGCCAGCAGCCCGACAGTTCGAGGAAACACCATATATTTT
CASSPTVRGNTIYF
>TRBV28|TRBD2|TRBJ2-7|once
TGTGCCAGCAGCGGGACTAGCGGGAGCTACGAGCAGTACTTC
CASSGTSGSYEQYF
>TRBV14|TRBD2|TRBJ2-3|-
TGTGCCAGCAGCCGGACTAGCGGGACAGATACGCAGTATTTT
CASSRTSGTDTQYF
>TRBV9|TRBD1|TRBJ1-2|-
TGTGCCAGCAGCGTAGGGACAGGGTGGATTGACTATGGCTACACCTTC
CASSVGTGWIDYGYTF
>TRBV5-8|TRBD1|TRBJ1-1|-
TGTGCCAGCAGCCGAGTCTCAGGGGGCTTGAACACTGAAGCTTTCTTT
CASSRVSGGLNTEAFF
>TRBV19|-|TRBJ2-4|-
TGTGCCAGTAGTATTACAGACAGACTAGCCAAAAACATTCAGTACTTC
CASSITDRLAKNIQYF
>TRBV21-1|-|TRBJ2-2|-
TGTGCCAGCAGCTCGCTAGCGCGGAGAAGGGAGCTGTTTTTT
CASSSLARRRELFF
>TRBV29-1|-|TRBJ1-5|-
TGCAGCGTTGAAGCAGGGTCAGATCAGCCCCAGCATTTT
CSVEAGSDQPQHF
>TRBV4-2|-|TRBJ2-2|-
TGTGCCAGCAGCCAAGGAGGGAGAAACACCGGGGAGCTGTTTTTT
CASSQGGRNTGELFF
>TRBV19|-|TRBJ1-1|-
TGTGCCAGTGCCCGACTGGGGGGGAACACTGAAGCTTTCTTT
CASARLGGNTEAFF
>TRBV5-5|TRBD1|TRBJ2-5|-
TGTGCCAGCAGCTTGGCCAACAGGGGGCGGAAAGAGACCCAGTACTTC
CASSLANRGRKETQYF
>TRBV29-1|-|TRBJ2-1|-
TGCAGCGTTGAGACGGGGGAGCAGTTCTTC
CSVETGEQFF
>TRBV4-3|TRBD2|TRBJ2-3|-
TGCGCCAGCAGCCAAGATGGAGCGGGAGCAGATACGCAGTATTTT
CASSQDGAGADTQYF
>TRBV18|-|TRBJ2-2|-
TGTGCCAGCTCCGGACAGTACACGAACACCGGGGAGCTGTTTTTT
CASSGQYTNTGELFF
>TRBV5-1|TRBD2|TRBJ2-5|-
TGCGCCAGCAGCTTGGGATCTAGCGGGGTCCAAGAGACCCAGTACTTC
CASSLGSSGVQETQYF
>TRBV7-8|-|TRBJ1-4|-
TGTGCCAGCAGCCGCCAGTGGGGCACTAATGAAAAACTGTTTTTT
CASSRQWGTNEKLFF
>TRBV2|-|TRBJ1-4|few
TGTGCCAGCAGTGACGAGCTGCGGGATGAAAAACTGTTTTTT
CASSDELRDEKLFF
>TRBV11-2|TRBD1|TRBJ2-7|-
TGTGCCAGCAGCTCAGGGACAGGGGGAATCTACGAGCAGTACTTC
CASSSGTGGIYEQYF
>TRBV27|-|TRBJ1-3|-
TGTGCCAGCAGTTCCTCAGGGCGCGGAAACACCATATATTTT
CASSSSGRGNTIYF
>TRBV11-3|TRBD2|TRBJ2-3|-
TGTGCCAGCAGCCAAGACCCTAGCGGGAGTGGAGCAGATACGCAGTATTTT
CASSQDPSGSGADTQYF
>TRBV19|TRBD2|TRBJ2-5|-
TGTGCCAGTAGTATGATGGCGGGAGAGTACCAAGAGACCCAGTACTTC
CASSMMAGEYQETQYF
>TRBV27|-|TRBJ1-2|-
TGTGCCAGCAGTAAAGGAGCCGGCGATGGCTACACCTTC
CASSKGAGDGYTF
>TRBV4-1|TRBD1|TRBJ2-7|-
TGCGCCAGCCCCTGGACAGGGGTGAAAGAGCAGTACTTC
CASPWTGVKEQYF
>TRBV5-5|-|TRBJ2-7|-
TGTGCCAGCAGCTCAGGCTACGAGCAGTACTTC
CASSSGYEQYF
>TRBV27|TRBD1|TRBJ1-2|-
TGTGCCAGCAGACCCGGGACAGGGAACTATGGCTACACCTTC
CASRPGTGNYGYTF
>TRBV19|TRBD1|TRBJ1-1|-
TGTGCCAGTAGTACACGACAGGGTATGAACACTGAAGCTTTCTTT
CASSTRQGMNTEAFF
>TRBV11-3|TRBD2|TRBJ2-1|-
TGTGCCAGCAGCCATACTAGCGGGGGAAGCTCCTACAATGAGCAGTTCTTC
CASSHTSGGSSYNEQFF
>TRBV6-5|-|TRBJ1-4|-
TGTGCCAGCAGTTACTCGCGGGGAGGCGCGTACGAAAAACTGTTTTTT
CASSYSRGGAYEKLFF
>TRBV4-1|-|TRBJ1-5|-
TGCGCCAGCAGCCGACAGTTCAGCAATCAGCCCCAGCATTTT
CASSRQFSNQPQHF
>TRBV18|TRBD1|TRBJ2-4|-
TGTGCCAGCTCCCGCTCGGGGACAGGGAGGGACATTCAGTACTTC
CASSRSGTGRDIQYF
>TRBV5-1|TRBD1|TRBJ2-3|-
TGCGCCAGCAGCTTGGGACAGGGCCCGGTAACAGATACGCAGTATTTT
CASSLGQGPVTDTQYF
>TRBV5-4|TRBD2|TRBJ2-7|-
TGTGCCAGCAGCTTGGCGTCTAGCGGTATCGACGAGCAGTACTTC
CASSLASSGIDEQYF
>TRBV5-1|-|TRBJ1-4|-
TGCGCCAGCAGCTTGGAGGCAGGACTAGGACTGTTTTTT
CASSLEAGLGLFF
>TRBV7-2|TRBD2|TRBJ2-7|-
TGTGCCAGCAGCCCATTGGGGCTAGCGGGAGGCTCGACCTACGAGCAGTACTTC
CASSPLGLAGGSTYEQYF
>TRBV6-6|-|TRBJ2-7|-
TGTGCCAGCAGTTACCGGGAGACCTACGAGCAGTACTTC
CASSYRETYEQYF
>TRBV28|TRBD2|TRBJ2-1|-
TGTGCCAGCAGTTTATTCGAGCGGGAGGTGGGCAATGAGCAGTTCTTC
CASSLFEREVGNEQFF
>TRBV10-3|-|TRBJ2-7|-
TGTGCCATCAGTGAAGGGGCTCAACGGATCGAGCAGTACTTC
CAISEGAQRIEQYF
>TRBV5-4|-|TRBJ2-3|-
TGTGCCAGCAGCCACCGCCTAGCTAGCACAGATACACAGTATTTT
CASSHRLASTDTQYF
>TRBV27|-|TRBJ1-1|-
TGTGCCAGCAGTTTCGGGTTGAACACTGAAGCTTTCTTT
CASSFGLNTEAFF
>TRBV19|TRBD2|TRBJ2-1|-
TGTGCCAGTAGTATGGGGGGGGTATGGGATGAGCAGTTCTTC
CASSMGGVWDEQFF
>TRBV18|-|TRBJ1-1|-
TGTGCCAGCTCACCATCGGGCAGGGTTGGCTGGAGCACTGAAGCTTTCTTT
CASSPSGRVGWSTEAFF
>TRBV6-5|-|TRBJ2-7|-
TGTGCCAGCTGGGGCGGAACCTACGAGCAGTACTTC
CASWGGTYEQYF
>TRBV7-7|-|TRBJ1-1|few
TGTGCTAGCAGCTTCGGACAGAAGAACACTGAAGCTTTCTTT
CASSFGQKNTEAFF
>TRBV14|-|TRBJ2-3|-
TGTGCCAGCAGCCAAGAAGCCGATACGCAGTATTTT
CASSQEADTQYF
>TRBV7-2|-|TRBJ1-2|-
TGTGCCAGCAGCTTCAGTCCTAACTATGGCTACACCTTC
CASSFSPNYGYTF
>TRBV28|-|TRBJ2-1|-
TGTGCCAGCAGTTTAACGGGGGGCGATCTCAATGAGCAGTTCTTC
CASSLTGGDLNEQFF
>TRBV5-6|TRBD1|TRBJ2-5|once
TGTGCCAGCAGCTCCCCGACAGGGGTAGAGACCCAGTACTTC
CASSSPTGVETQYF
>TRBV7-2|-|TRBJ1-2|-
TGTGCCAGCAGCTTAGAAAGGGGTAACTATGGCTACACCTTC
CASSLERGNYGYTF
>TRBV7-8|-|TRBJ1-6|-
TGTGCCAGCAGCACGGACAGCCCAAGTTCACCCCTCCACTTT
CASSTDSPSSPLHF
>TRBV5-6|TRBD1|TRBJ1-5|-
TGTGCCAGCAGCTTGGGGACAGGGATGGGTAGGCCCCAGCATTTT
CASSLGTGMGRPQHF
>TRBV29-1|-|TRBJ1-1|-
TGCAGCGTTTTAAAGAACACTGAAGCTTTCTTT
CSVLKNTEAFF
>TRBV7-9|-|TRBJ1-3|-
TGTGCTACAGCACAGGATTCTGGAAACACCATATATTTT
CATAQDSGNTIYF
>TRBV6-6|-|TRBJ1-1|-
TGTGCCAGCAGGGGGGGGTTGGGAGAAGATGAAGCTTTCTTT
CASRGGLGEDEAFF